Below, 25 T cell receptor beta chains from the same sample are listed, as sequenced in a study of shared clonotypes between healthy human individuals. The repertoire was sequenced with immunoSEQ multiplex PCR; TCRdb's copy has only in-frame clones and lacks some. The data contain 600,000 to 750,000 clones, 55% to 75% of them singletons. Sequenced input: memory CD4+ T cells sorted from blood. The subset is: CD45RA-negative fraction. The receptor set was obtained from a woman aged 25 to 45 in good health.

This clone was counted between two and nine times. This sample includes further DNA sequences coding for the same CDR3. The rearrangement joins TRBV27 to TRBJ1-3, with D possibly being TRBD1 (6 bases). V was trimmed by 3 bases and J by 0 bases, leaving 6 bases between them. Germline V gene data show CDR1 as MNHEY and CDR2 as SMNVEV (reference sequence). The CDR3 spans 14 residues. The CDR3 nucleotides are TGTGCCAGCAGTTTGGGACACTCTGGAAACACCATATATTTT. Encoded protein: CASSLGHSGNTIYF.

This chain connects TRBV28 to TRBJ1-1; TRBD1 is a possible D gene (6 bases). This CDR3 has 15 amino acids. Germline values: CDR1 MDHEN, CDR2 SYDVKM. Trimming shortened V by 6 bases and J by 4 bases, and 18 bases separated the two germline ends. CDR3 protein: CASSPTVTGPTEAFF. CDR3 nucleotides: TGTGCCAGCAGCCCAACCGTCACAGGGCCCACTGAAGCTTTCTTT.

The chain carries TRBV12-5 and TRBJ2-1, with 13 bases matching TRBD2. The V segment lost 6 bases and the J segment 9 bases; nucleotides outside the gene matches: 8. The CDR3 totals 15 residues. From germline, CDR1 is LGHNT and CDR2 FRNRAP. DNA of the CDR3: TGTGCTAGTGGCCCTGGGACTAGCGGGATATCTGAGCAGTTCTTC. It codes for CASGPGTSGISEQFF.

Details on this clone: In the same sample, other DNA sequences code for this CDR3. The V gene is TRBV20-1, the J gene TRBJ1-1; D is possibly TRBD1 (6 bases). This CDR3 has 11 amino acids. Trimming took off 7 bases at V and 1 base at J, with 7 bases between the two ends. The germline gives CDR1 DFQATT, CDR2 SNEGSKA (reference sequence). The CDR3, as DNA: TGCAGTGGACAGGAGAACACTGAAGCTTTCTTT. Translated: CSGQENTEAFF.

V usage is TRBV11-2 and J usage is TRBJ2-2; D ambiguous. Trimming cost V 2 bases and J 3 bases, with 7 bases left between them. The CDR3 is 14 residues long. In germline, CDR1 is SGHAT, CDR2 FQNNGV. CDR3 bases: TGTGCCAGCAGCTTACCCAGAGACACCGGGGAGCTGTTTTTT. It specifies CASSLPRDTGELFF.

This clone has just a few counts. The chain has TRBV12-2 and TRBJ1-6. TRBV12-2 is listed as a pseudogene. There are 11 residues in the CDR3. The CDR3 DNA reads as TGTGCAACCCTGCGGTTTGTACCCCTCCACTTT. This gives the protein CATLRFVPLHF.

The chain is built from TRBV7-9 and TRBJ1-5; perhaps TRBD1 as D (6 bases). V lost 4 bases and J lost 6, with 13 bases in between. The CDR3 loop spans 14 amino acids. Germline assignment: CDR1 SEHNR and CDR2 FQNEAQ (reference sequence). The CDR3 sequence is CASSSKGVGQPQHF. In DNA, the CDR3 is TGTGCCAGCAGCTCCAAGGGGGTCGGTCAGCCCCAGCATTTT.

The CDR3, as DNA: TGTGCCAGCAGCTTACGGTACGGACCGGCCTACAATGAGCAGTTCTTC. Translating gives CASSLRYGPAYNEQFF. The chain joins TRBV7-7 to TRBJ2-1; D gene ambiguous. The CDR3 has 16 amino acids. V dropped 2 bases and J dropped 2 bases, with 13 bases sitting between them. Germline V CDR1 and CDR2: SSHAT, FNYEAQ (reference sequence). Full variable domain (remainder filled in from reference TRBV7-7 and TRBJ2-1): GAGVSQSPRYKVTKRGQDVTLRCDPISSHATLYWYQQALGQGPEFLTYFNYEAQPDKSGLPSDRFSAERPEGSISTLTIQRTEQRDSAMYRCASSLRYGPAYNEQFFGPGTRLTVL.

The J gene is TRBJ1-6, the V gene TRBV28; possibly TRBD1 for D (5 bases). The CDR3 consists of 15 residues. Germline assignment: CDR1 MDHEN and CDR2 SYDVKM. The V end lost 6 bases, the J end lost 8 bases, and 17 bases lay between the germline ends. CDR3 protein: CASSPPWGRDSPLHF. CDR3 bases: TGTGCCAGCAGCCCCCCGTGGGGGAGAGATTCACCCCTCCACTTT. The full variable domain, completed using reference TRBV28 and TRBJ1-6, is DVKVTQSSRYLVKRTGEKVFLECVQDMDHENMFWYRQDPGLGLRLIYFSYDVKMKEKGDIPEGYSVSREKKERFSLILESASTNQTSMYLCASSPPWGRDSPLHFGNGTRLTVT.

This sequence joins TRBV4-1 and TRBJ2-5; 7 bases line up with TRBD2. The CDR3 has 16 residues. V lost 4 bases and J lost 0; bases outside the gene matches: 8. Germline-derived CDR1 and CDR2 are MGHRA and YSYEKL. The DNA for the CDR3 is TGCGCCAGCAGCCGAAATAGCGGGCCCTACCAAGAGACCCAGTACTTC. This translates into CASSRNSGPYQETQYF.

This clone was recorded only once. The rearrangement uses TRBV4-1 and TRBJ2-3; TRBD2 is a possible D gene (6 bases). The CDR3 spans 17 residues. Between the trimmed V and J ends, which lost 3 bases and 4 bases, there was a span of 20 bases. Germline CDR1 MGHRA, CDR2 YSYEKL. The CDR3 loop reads CASSQRGSGEGSDTQYF. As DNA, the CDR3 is TGCGCCAGCAGCCAGAGGGGTAGCGGAGAGGGGTCAGATACGCAGTATTTT.

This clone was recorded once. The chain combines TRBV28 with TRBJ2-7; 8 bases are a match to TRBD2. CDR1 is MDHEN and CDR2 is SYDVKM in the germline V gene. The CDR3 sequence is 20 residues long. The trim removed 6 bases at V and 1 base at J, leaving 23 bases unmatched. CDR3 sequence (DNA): TGTGCCAGCAGGCCTATCCACCATAGCGGGAACATCGGCTGGTCCTACGAGCAGTACTTC. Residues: CASRPIHHSGNIGWSYEQYF.

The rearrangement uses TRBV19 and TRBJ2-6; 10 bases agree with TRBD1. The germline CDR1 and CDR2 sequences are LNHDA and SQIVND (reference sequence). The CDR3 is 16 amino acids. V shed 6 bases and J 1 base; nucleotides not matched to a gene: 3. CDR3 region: CASRGQGGSGANVLTF. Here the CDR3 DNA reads TGTGCCAGTAGAGGACAGGGGGGGTCTGGGGCCAACGTCCTGACTTTC.

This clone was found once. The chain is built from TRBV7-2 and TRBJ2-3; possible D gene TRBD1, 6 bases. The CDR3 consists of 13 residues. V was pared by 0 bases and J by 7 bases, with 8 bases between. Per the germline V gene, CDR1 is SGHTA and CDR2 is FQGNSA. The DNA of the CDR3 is TGTGCCAGCAGCTTAGCGGGGGCGAATACGCAGTATTTT. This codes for CASSLAGANTQYF. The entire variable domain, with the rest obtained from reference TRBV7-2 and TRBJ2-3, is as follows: GAGVSQSPSNKVTEKGKDVELRCDPISGHTALYWYRQSLGQGLEFLIYFQGNSAPDKSGLPSDRFSAERTGGSVSTLTIQRTQQEDSAVYLCASSLAGANTQYFGPGTRLTVL.

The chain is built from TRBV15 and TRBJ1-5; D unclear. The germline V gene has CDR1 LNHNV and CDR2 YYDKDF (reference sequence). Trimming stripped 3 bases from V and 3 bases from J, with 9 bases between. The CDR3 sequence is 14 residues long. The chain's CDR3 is CATSRGRDNQPQHF. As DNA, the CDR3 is TGTGCCACCAGCAGGGGGAGGGACAATCAGCCCCAGCATTTT.

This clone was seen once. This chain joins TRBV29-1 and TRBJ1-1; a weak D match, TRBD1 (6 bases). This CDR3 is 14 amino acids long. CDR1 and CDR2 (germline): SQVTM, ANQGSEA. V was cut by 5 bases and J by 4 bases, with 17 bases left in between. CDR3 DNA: TGCAGCGTTCCAAACAGGGTAGTGAGCACTGAAGCTTTCTTT. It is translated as CSVPNRVVSTEAFF.

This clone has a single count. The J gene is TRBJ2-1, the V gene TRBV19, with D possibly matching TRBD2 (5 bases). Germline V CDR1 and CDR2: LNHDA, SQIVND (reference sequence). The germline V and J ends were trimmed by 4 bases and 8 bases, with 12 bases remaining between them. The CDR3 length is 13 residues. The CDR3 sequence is CASSTQASHEQFF. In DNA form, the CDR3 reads TGTGCCAGTAGTACCCAAGCTAGCCATGAGCAGTTCTTC.

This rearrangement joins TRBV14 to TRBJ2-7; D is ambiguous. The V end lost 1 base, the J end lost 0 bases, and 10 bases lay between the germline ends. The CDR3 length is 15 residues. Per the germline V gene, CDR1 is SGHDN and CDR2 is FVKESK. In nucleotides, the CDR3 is TGTGCCAGCAGCCAAGTAGGCCGAAGCTCCTACGAGCAGTACTTC. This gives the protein CASSQVGRSSYEQYF.

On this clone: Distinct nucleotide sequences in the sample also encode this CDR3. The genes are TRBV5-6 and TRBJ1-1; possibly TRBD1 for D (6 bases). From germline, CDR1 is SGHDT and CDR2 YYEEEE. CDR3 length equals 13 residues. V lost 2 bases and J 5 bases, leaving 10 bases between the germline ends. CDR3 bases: TGTGCCAGCAGCTTACAGGGAGGGACTGAAGCTTTCTTT. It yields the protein CASSLQGGTEAFF.

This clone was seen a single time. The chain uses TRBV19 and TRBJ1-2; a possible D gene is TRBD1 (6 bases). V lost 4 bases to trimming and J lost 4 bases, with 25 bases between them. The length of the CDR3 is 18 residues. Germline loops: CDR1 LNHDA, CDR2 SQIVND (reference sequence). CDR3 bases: TGTGCCAGTAGTACTAATAGGCAGGGGCCCACCCGGGGCTATGGCTACACCTTC. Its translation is CASSTNRQGPTRGYGYTF. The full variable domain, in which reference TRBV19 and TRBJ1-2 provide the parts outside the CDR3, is DGGITQSPKYLFRKEGQNVTLSCEQNLNHDAMYWYRQDPGQGLRLIYYSQIVNDFQKGDIAEGYSVSREKKESFPLTVTSAQKNPTAFYLCASSTNRQGPTRGYGYTFGSGTRLTVV.

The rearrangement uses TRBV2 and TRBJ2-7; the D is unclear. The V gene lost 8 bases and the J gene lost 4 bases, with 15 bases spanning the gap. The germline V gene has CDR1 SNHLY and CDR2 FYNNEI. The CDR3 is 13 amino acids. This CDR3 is CASASQRAYEQYF. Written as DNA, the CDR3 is TGTGCCAGCGCCTCACAGAGAGCATACGAGCAGTACTTC.

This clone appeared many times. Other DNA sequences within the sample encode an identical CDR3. The CDR3 nucleotides are TGTGCCAGCAGCTTAGACAGGGTAAACAATGAGCAGTTCTTC. Residues: CASSLDRVNNEQFF. This chain links TRBV11-2 with TRBJ2-1; perhaps TRBD1 as D (5 bases). Deletions cut 0 bases from V and 5 bases from J, with 8 bases between. This CDR3 has 14 amino acids. Germline V CDR1 and CDR2: SGHAT, FQNNGV.

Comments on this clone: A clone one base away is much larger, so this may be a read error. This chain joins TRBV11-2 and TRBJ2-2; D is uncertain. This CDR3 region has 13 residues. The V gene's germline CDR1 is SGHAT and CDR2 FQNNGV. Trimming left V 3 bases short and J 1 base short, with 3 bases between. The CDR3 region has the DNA TGTGCCAGCAGCTTCCGGAACACCGGGGAGCTGTTTTTT. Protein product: CASSFRNTGELFF. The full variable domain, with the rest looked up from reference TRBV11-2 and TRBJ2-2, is EAGVAQSPRYKIIEKRQSVAFWCNPISGHATLYWYQQILGQGPKLLIQFQNNGVVDDSQLPKDRFSAERLKGVDSTLKIQPAKLEDSAVYLCASSFRNTGELFFGEGSRLTVL.

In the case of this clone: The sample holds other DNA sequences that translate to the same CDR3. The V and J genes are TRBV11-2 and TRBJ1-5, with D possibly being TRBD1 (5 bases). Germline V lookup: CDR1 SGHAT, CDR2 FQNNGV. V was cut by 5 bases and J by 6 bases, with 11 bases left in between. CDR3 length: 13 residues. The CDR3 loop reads CASSPGWGQPQHF. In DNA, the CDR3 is TGTGCCAGCAGCCCAGGGTGGGGTCAGCCCCAGCATTTT.

The CDR3 protein is CASSLGTGFLYEQYF. CDR3 nucleotide sequence: TGTGCCAGCAGCTTAGGGACAGGGTTTTTGTACGAGCAGTACTTC. V usage is TRBV11-2 and J usage is TRBJ2-7; 8 bases match TRBD1. This CDR3 region has 15 residues. CDR1 and CDR2 from the germline V gene are SGHAT and FQNNGV. V lost 1 base and J lost 4; bases outside the gene matches: 6.